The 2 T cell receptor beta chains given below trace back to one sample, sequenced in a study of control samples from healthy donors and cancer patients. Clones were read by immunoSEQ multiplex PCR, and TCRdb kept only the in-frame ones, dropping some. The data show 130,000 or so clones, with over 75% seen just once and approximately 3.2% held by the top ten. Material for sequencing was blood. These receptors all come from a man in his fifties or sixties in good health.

The CDR3 nucleotides are TGTGCCAGTAGTATAGAACCTATTGGGGGAGGCGTTGAGCAGTTCTTC. Translating it yields CASSIEPIGGGVEQFF. The V and J genes are TRBV19 and TRBJ2-1, with D perhaps TRBD2 (6 bases). Germline V CDR1 and CDR2: LNHDA, SQIVND (reference sequence). V dropped 0 bases and J dropped 9 bases, with 18 bases sitting between them. The CDR3 extends over 16 amino acids.

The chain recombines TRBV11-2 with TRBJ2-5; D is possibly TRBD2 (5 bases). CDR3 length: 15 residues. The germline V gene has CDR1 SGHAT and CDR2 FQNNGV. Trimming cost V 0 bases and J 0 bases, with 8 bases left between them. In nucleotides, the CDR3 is TGTGCCAGCAGCTTAGATTACGGGGACCAAGAGACCCAGTACTTC. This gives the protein CASSLDYGDQETQYF.